The clone carrying this TCR beta chain appeared a few times. The sample belongs to a study of response to subunit inactivated influenza vaccine. TCRdb re-called the RT-PCR reads with MiXCR, one entry per CDR3 protein. Of more than 500,000 distinct CDR3 sequences in the sample, approximately 11% were seen once. Germline CDR1 is MNHNS and CDR2 is SASEGT. The CDR3 is 14 residues long. Trimming removed 0 bases from V and 3 bases from J, with 7 bases in between. This sample also belongs to another study, concerning T cells expressing NK-cell markers. That investigation notes: cDNA encoding TCR beta was synthesized via 5'RACE template switching incorporating UMIs.

The chain uses TRBV6-1 and TRBJ2-3; D is undetermined. The origin of this receptor is a man aged 50-59 years who received an inactivated influenza vaccine. Sequences were derived from PBMCs from blood, sampled on the day of vaccination. The CDR3 region is CASSEARRTDTQYF. The CDR3 region has the DNA TGTGCCAGCAGTGAAGCGCGAAGGACAGATACGCAGTATTTT.